This is a list of T cell receptor beta chains from one sample in a study of CXCR3-negative and CXCR3-positive naive CD8 T cells. TCRdb reanalyzed the 5' RACE reads, giving one entry per CDR3 protein sequence and no DNA. Its table records approximately 70,000 distinct CDR3 sequences. The sample was naive CXCR3- CD8+ T cells from blood. These receptor sequences come from a human donor in good health. Some clones in this sample may be carry-over from other donors' samples. The CDR3 runs from the conserved cysteine through the conserved F or W. The order of the fields is V gene, J gene, CDR3 protein.

V: TRBV11-1
J: TRBJ2-7
CDR3: CASSLEQGSYEQYF

V: TRBV7-9
J: TRBJ2-1
CDR3: CASSARTSEQFF

V: TRBV3-1
J: TRBJ2-7
CDR3: CASSQPGQGNYEQYF

V: TRBV5-1
J: TRBJ2-1
CDR3: CASSLPETGYNEQFF

V: TRBV5-5
J: TRBJ2-2
CDR3: CASSLGVRGNTGELFF

V: TRBV28
J: TRBJ2-5
CDR3: CASSDISRGGEETQYF

V: TRBV10-1
J: TRBJ1-6
CDR3: CASSNSSGRACNSPLHF

V: TRBV28
J: TRBJ2-7
CDR3: CASRPDRGGYEQYF

V: TRBV21-1
J: TRBJ2-3
CDR3: CASSKAGRWAADTQYF

V: TRBV25-1
J: TRBJ2-7
CDR3: CASSEFLHEQYF

V: TRBV20-1
J: TRBJ2-1
CDR3: CSAEFSGVSYNEQFF

V: TRBV29-1
J: TRBJ1-1
CDR3: CSVEGQGFYEAFF

V: TRBV19
J: TRBJ2-7
CDR3: CASRSSYEQYF

V: TRBV2
J: TRBJ1-4
CDR3: CASSESGANEKLFF

V: TRBV13
J: TRBJ2-7
CDR3: CASSSNWGHQSSYEQYF

V: TRBV7-9
J: TRBJ2-3
CDR3: CASSWSGELPSTDTQYF

V: TRBV29-1
J: TRBJ1-1
CDR3: CSVEGGMNTEAFF

V: TRBV5-1
J: TRBJ2-1
CDR3: CAITGQAFGEQFF

V: TRBV7-9
J: TRBJ2-1
CDR3: CASSPAAGAYNEQFF

V: TRBV7-9
J: TRBJ2-3
CDR3: CASRASDDTQYF

V: TRBV13
J: TRBJ2-1
CDR3: CASSSRTTSGGDSWHNEQFF

V: TRBV7-9
J: TRBJ1-1
CDR3: CASSPPPGMNTEAFF

V: TRBV7-9
J: TRBJ2-3
CDR3: CASYTGPDTQYF

V: TRBV2
J: TRBJ2-7
CDR3: CASSDEGSSYEQYF